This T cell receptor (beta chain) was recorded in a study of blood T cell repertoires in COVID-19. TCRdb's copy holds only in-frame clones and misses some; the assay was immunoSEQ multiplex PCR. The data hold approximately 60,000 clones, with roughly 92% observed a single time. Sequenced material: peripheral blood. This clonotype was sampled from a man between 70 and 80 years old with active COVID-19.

The CDR3 reads CAIRPGQETGELFF. The CDR3 nucleotides read TGTGCCATCAGGCCGGGACAGGAGACCGGGGAGCTGTTTTTT. The V and J genes are TRBV10-3 and TRBJ2-2; 8 nucleotides agree with TRBD1. Trimming cost V 6 bases and J 5 bases; bases outside gene matches: 5. Per the germline V gene, CDR1 is ENHRY and CDR2 is SYGVKD. The CDR3 spans 14 residues.